This T cell receptor (beta chain) came from a study of T cells in localized non-small cell lung cancer (dated by TCRdb to the early 2020s). For the wider study: T cell repertoires of approximately 250 early-stage NSCLC patients were analyzed, with tumors being compared against uninvolved tumor-adjacent lungs. The cohort comprised under 250 treatment-naïve NSCLC patients with resected, localized lung tumors. NSCLC patients had a mean age of approximately 66 years, and more than 120 were male and about a hundred female. What the research found in general, with its limitations: Because of the exploratory design, TCR variables were selected using unadjusted p-values without false-discovery rate correction. Uninvolved tumor-adjacent lung showed the highest T cell clonality, higher than tumor, which suggests more focused antigenic responses in the uninvolved tumor-adjacent lung. A median of 57 of the top 100 tumor clones were detected in paired uninvolved adjacent lung, and 28 of these tumor clones were also found among the top 100 clones of the paired uninvolved adjacent lung. Because multi-region sequencing of the tumors was not done, intratumor heterogeneity could not be ruled out. Higher blood T cell density associated with longer overall survival, while higher adjacent-lung clonality associated with shorter survival.

At diagnosis, peripheral blood, uninvolved tumor-adjacent lung and tumor were collected and stored as a combination of fresh-frozen and FFPE material. For TCR repertoire profiling, the blood samples were analyzed as peripheral blood mononuclear cells. Comments on this clone: The target of this receptor is not known. The record has no base qualities; no much larger clone is one base away.

TCR beta CDR3 regions were sequenced from DNA using the immunoSEQ Assay. The study's own analysis went as follows. T cell density was computed as TCR beta template counts normalized to usable DNA estimated by amplifying housekeeping genes. The preseqR package was used to estimate richness by extrapolating to 400,000 templates for PBMC samples and to 120,000 templates for tissue samples. Clonality was taken to be one minus Pielou's evenness. To identify tissue-enriched TCRs, differential abundance testing was run on productive amino-acid clonotypes with a minimum total count of 5 and an alpha of 0.1. The Jaccard Index and the Morisita Overlap Index were used to measure repertoire overlap between compartments. GLIPH clustered TCR beta CDR3s with public tetramer-defined viral CDR3s; viral motifs required at least three viral sequences plus V-gene enrichment. Entries here come from immuneACCESS through TCRdb and include only in-frame sequences with V and J called. Some clones fail to appear in such tables; in the studies checked, an unresolved V gene covers under half of the shortfall, and the cause of the remainder is unknown. V and J calls and clone size follow that table, whereas D and trimming were derived from the DNA. The sample table contains around 24,000 clones; only one count was recorded for roughly four fifths of them. The ten largest make up about 4.8% of the sample.

The CDR3 runs 15 residues from the cysteine to the phenylalanine. The retained sequence is limited to the CDR3, 45 bases, with the frame set at the first base. The CDR1 and CDR2 encoded by the germline V gene (reference sequence) are SGHKS and YYEKEE. Compared with germline, V lacks 4 bases and J lacks 10 bases; bases without a gene match: 9. The receptor was derived from a man between 40 and 70 years old with stage II lung adenocarcinoma. The chain links TRBV5-5 with TRBJ2-1; TRBD2 aligns with 12 central bases. The specimen was PBMCs, collected before any cancer treatment. CDR3 region: CASSHWTSGTGEQFF. The DNA sequence follows: TGTGCCAGCAGCCATTGGACTAGCGGGACTGGGGAGCAGTTCTTC.